The clone carrying this T cell receptor (beta chain) has only one observation. What it recognizes is unknown. This record belongs to a study of T cell responses to AZD1222 COVID-19 vaccine. Profiled with immunoSEQ multiplex PCR; TCRdb holds only in-frame clones, not every one. The sample lists over 150,000 clones, roughly 90% seen once, with around 3% in the top ten. General study points: Seropositivity was recorded at baseline in only 6 or 7 AZD1222 recipients. Females made up more of the donors, who were largely white British, and clonal diversity may have come out too low.

The TCR comes from an adult in good health. Sequencing was performed on peripheral blood, taken on day 0 of AZD1222 vaccination.

Written as DNA, the CDR3 is TGCGCCAGCAGCTTGAGGGGCAGGGGAGGGGGCACAGATACGCAGTATTTT. This gives the protein CASSLRGRGGGTDTQYF. The chain couples TRBV5-1 to TRBJ2-3, with a weak D call TRBD2 (7 bases). V lost 1 base, J lost 1 base, and 16 bases lay in between. The CDR3 has 17 amino acids. The germline V gene has CDR1 SGHRS and CDR2 YFSETQ.